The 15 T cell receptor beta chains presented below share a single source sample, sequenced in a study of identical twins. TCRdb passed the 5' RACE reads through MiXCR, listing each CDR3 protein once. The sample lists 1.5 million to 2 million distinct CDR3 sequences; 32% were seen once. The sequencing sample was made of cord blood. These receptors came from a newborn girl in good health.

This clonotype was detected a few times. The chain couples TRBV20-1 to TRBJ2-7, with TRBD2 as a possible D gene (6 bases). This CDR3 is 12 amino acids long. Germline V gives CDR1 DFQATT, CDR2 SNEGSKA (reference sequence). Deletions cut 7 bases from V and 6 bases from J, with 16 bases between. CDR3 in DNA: TGCAGTGTCGGGGGAGCCCGAAGCGAGCAGTACTTC. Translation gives CSVGGARSEQYF.

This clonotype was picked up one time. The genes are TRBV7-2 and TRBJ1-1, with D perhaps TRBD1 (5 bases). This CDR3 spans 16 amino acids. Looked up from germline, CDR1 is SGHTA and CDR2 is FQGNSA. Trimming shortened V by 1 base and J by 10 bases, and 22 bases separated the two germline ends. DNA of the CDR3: TGTGCCAGCAGCTTAGTCGGGACTGCGGTTGTGAGGCGAGCTTTCTTT. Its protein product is CASSLVGTAVVRRAFF.

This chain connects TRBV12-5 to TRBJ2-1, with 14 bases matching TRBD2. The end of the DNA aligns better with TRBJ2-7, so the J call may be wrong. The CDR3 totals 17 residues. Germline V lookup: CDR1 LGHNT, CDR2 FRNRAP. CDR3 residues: CASGLGGLAGGDNEQYF. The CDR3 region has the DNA TGTGCTAGTGGTTTGGGTGGACTAGCGGGGGGCGACAATGAGCAGTACTTC.

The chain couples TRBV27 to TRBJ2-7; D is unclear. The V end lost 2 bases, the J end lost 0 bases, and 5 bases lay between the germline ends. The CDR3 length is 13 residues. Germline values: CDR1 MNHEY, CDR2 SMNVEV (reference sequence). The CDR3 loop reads CASSLHNSYEQYF. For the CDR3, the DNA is TGTGCCAGCAGTTTACACAACTCCTACGAGCAGTACTTC.

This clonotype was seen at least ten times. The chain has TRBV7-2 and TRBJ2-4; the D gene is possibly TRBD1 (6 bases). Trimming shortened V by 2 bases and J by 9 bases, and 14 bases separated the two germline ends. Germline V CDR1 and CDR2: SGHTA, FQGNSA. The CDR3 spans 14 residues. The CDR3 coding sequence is TGTGCCAGCAGCTTAACTCCAGGGGTTGGCATTCAGTACTTC. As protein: CASSLTPGVGIQYF.

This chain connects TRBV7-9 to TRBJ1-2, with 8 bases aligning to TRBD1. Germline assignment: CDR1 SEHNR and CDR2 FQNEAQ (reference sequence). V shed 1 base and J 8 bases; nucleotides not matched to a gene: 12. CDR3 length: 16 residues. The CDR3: CASSLGVGQGREGYTF. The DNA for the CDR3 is TGTGCCAGCAGCTTAGGGGTCGGACAGGGAAGAGAAGGCTACACCTTC.

Here the CDR3 DNA reads TGTGCCAGCAGCCTTTTAAGCGGGAGGAAGGTGAATGAGCAGTTCTTC. Its protein is CASSLLSGRKVNEQFF. The V and J genes are TRBV4-2 and TRBJ2-1; 9 bases map to TRBD2. V was pared by 4 bases and J by 7 bases, with 11 bases of the junction left unmatched. The germline CDR1 and CDR2 sequences are LGHNA and YNFKEQ. There are 16 residues in the CDR3.

CDR3 in DNA: TGTGCCAGCACCGAAGGGGCAGGGGAGTGGACTGAAGCTTTCTTT. Its translation: CASTEGAGEWTEAFF. The chain couples TRBV2 to TRBJ1-1; possible D gene TRBD1, 6 bases. V lost 7 bases and J 5 bases, leaving 20 bases between the germline ends. This CDR3 has 15 amino acids. Germline V lookup: CDR1 SNHLY, CDR2 FYNNEI.

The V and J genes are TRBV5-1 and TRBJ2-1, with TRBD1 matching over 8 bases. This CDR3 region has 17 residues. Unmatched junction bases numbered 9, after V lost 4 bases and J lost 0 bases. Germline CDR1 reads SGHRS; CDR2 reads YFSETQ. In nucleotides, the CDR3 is TGCGCCAGCAGCGAACGGACAGGGATGAGCTCCTACAATGAGCAGTTCTTC. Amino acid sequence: CASSERTGMSSYNEQFF.

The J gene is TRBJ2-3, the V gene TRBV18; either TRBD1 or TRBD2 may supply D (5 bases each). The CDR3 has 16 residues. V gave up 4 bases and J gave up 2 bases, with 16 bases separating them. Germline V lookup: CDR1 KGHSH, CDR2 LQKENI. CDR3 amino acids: CASSHGAGYPTDTQYF. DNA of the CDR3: TGTGCCAGCTCACACGGGGCTGGCTACCCCACAGATACGCAGTATTTT.

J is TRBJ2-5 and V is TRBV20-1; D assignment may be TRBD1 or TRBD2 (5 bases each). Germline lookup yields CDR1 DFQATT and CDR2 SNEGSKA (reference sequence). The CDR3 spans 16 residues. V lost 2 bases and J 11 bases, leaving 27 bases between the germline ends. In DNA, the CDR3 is TGCAGTGCTAGACCATATCCGGGACGCCTTTTGAATGAGCAGTACTTC. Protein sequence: CSARPYPGRLLNEQYF.

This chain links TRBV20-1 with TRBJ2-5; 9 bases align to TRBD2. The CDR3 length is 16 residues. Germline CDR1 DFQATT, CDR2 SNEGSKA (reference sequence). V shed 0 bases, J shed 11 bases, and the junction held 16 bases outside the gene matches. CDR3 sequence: CSARDLAASGKDEQYF. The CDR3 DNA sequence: TGCAGTGCTAGAGATCTAGCGGCTAGCGGGAAGGATGAGCAGTACTTC.

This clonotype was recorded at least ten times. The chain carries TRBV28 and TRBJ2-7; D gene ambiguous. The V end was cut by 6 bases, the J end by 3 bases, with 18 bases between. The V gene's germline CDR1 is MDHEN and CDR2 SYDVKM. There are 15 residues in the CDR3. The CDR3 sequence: CASSHRVLEFYEQYF. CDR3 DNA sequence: TGTGCCAGCAGCCATCGGGTTCTGGAGTTCTACGAGCAGTACTTC.

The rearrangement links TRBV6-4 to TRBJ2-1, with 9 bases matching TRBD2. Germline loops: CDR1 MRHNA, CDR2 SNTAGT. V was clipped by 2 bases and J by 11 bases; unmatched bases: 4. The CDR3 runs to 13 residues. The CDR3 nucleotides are TGTGCCAGCAGTGACATCTCTAGCGGGAAGCAGTTCTTC. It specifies CASSDISSGKQFF.

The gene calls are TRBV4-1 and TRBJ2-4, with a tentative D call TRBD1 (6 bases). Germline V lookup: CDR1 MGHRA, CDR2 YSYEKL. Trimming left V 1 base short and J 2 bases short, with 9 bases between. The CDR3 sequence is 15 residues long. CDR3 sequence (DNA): TGCGCCAGCAGCCAAGGTCAGGGGTCCAAAAACATTCAGTACTTC. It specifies CASSQGQGSKNIQYF.